This T cell receptor (beta chain) came from a study of beta chain features in type 1 diabetes (dated by TCRdb to 2016 to 2018). For the study in its entirety: Mean age, gender distribution, total cell number and subset yield were not different between patients and healthy donors. Regulatory and stem cell-like memory subsets were obtained from only 8 patients and about eight healthy donors, while naive and central memory subsets were obtained from all 30 or so donors. The study compared TCRB repertoires of sorted circulating CD4+ T cell subsets between recently diagnosed type 1 diabetes patients and matched healthy donors. A total of roughly 99 million sorted cells were examined across all samples, and the number of cells per subset was strongly correlated with RNA yield. Study-wide findings and limitations: Naive, central memory and regulatory TCRB repertoires appeared to be more similar among patients than among healthy donors. Sequencing cDNA rather than genomic DNA could over-represent highly expressing activated cells, although activation and CD3 levels did not differ between groups. Because the HLA sub-analyses included only small numbers of individuals, any influence of HLA type on TCRB rearrangement was left unresolved. At VDJ recombination sites, type 1 diabetes patients had fewer insertions and more deleted nucleotides, which implies abnormalities in thymic rearrangement. In all four CD4+ subsets, TCRB CDR3 length was moderately but significantly shorter in type 1 diabetes patients. Shorter templates might be favored by PCR, yet because patient and control samples were amplified and corrected together, any such skew would affect both groups equally.

Reading the germline V gene gives CDR1 LGHNA and CDR2 YNFKEQ. At the junction V is shortened by 0 bases and J by 5 bases; bases outside the gene matches: 10. The CDR3 starts with the cysteine, ends with the phenylalanine, and has 17 residues. Only the CDR3 DNA is retained, 51 bases long and in frame from the first base. The table lists this clone with a few counts. Its antigen remains undetermined. Qualities for individual bases were not recorded, and no much larger clone is one base off. Each donor gave one peripheral blood draw, roughly 110 mL on average, collected into heparinised tubes. A BD FACSAria II and a panel including CD45RO, CCR7, CD25, CD127, CD95 and CD27 were used to sort naive, central memory, regulatory and stem cell-like memory CD4+ T cells. All sorted populations exceeded 95% purity. Right away, PBMCs were isolated by Lymphoprep density gradient centrifugation and were stained directly, with no culture step. Samples were stained and sorted in pairs, with one healthy donor and one patient per experiment, so that batch effects were minimized.

The High Capacity cDNA Reverse Transcription Kit was used to reverse transcribe all of the isolated RNA, meaning that expressed TCRB transcripts were what got sequenced. Deep immunoSEQ sequencing was performed on naive, central memory and regulatory T cell samples, with an average of around 3.4 million total reads per sample. Sorted cells were lysed in RLT buffer and RNA was extracted with DNase-treated RNeasy Micro or Mini kits, depending on cell number. To prevent cross-contamination, each cell subset was processed individually, whereas patient and healthy donor samples were processed jointly. The immunoSEQ multiplex PCR was used to amplify TCRB sequences from cDNA, generating 87-bp fragments that spanned the CDR3 region. Amplicons were sequenced on the Illumina HiSeq platform. The authors' analysis ran thus. PCR bias was corrected computationally using synthetic template baselines, and reads within Hamming distance 2 were collapsed, with unmergeable singletons discarded. By aligning reads against IMGT, V, D and J genes, CDR3 length, and insertions or deletions at six rearrangement sites were assigned. Clonotype counts were normalized to sorted cell number within each subset before computing true diversity and Gini coefficients with the tcR R package. Repertoire sharing was quantified using the overlap coefficient calculated on TCRB nucleotide sequences. As a proxy for the pre-selection repertoire, out-of-frame TCRB sequences from naive cells were analyzed. TCRdb limited this immuneACCESS table to in-frame rearrangements with V and J called. A share of clones is missing; checked studies link under half to unresolved V genes, and the rest is unexplained. The V and J calls and clone size come from that table; D and trimming were worked out from the DNA. Recorded for this sample are hundreds of thousands of clones; 17% of them occurred a single time. The ten largest clones represent roughly 0.025% of the sample.

Recombination joined TRBV4-2 with TRBJ2-1, with 7 middle bases fitting TRBD2. The source material was naive CD4+ T cells from blood. Sample cell subset or site, as interpreted from the label and publication: true naive CD4+ T cells. This TCR came from a woman aged 18-35 years in good health. The sequence in DNA is TGTGCCAGCAGCCAAGAGGCCGGGACTATAATTAACAATGAGCAGTTCTTC. Its protein is CASSQEAGTIINNEQFF.